Sequencing of this T cell receptor beta chain was carried out in a study of metastatic and nonmetastatic thyroid tumors. Each patient went into thyroid surgery without having received any treatment. V lost 0 bases, J lost 3 bases, and 18 bases lay in between. CDR3 size: 16 residues. CDR1 is DFQATT, CDR2 SNEGSKA, per germline (reference sequence). MiXCR reprocessed the PCR reads for TCRdb. The sample includes some 8,000 clones, 31% of them seen just once. This TCR came from a female donor with papillary thyroid cancer or a benign thyroid nodule (not recorded which). Some clones in this sample may be carry-over from other donors' samples. Sequencing was done on a sample of tumor tissue. The genes are TRBV20-1 and TRBJ2-7; unclear D gene. The CDR3: CSARDRNLNQNYEQYF. For the CDR3, the DNA is TGCAGTGCTAGAGACCGAAATCTAAACCAGAACTACGAGCAGTACTTC.